Listed here are 24 T cell receptor beta chains from one sample, sequenced in a study of CD8 T cells in ankylosing spondylitis. Study-wide results and caveats: For ankylosing spondylitis blood, a TCR beta motif of fewer than 10 highly homologous variants appeared characteristic.

The antigens of these receptors remain unknown. Each CDR3 protein is one row after TCRdb ran MiXCR on the 5' RACE reads. The data show roughly 90,000 distinct CDR3 sequences, about 9% seen once. The sequencing input was blood, either unsorted or a sorted T cell fraction (not recorded which). These TCRs come from a male donor with ankylosing spondylitis.

This clonotype was observed many times. CDR3 amino acids: CASSPGQGELFF. The CDR3 bases are TGTGCCAGCAGCCCGGGACAGGGGGAACTGTTTTTT. The rearrangement uses TRBV12-3 or TRBV12-4 and TRBJ1-4; TRBD1 agrees at 11 bases. J was trimmed by 12 bases and V by 6 bases; bases with no gene match: 3. CDR3 size: 12 residues.

In its sample, this clonotype was seen a few times. J is TRBJ2-3 and V is TRBV27; D is unclear. Trimming left V 5 bases short and J 4 bases short, with 25 bases between. CDR3 length: 18 residues. Per the germline V gene, CDR1 is MNHEY and CDR2 is SMNVEV (reference sequence). Here the CDR3 reads CASSILTPYIESADTQYF. CDR3 DNA sequence: TGTGCCAGCAGTATTCTAACCCCCTACATCGAGTCCGCAGATACGCAGTATTTT.

V and J are TRBV15 and TRBJ1-2, with D possibly matching TRBD1 (5 bases). The ends were cut back, 0 bases at V and 6 bases at J, with 11 bases in the middle. CDR3 length: 14 residues. The germline V gene encodes CDR1 LNHNV and CDR2 YYDKDF (reference sequence). The CDR3 coding sequence is TGTGCCACCAGCAGAGATTACATGGGGGATGGCTACACCTTC. Protein: CATSRDYMGDGYTF. Looking up the rest from reference TRBV15 and TRBJ1-2 gives the full variable domain: DAMVIQNPRYQVTQFGKPVTLSCSQTLNHNVMYWYQQKSSQAPKLLFHYYDKDFNNEADTPDNFQSRRPNTSFCFLDIRSPGLGDTAMYLCATSRDYMGDGYTFGSGTRLTVV.

The gene calls are TRBV2 and TRBJ2-7; TRBD2 is a possible D gene (5 bases). The CDR3 is 13 residues long. Germline CDR1 is SNHLY and CDR2 is FYNNEI. Trimming removed 6 bases at V and 2 bases at J, with 11 bases between. CDR3 residues: CASSSTGTYEQYV. The CDR3 nucleotides are TGTGCCAGCAGCTCGACGGGAACCTACGAGCAGTACGTC.

This clonotype was seen a few times. This chain joins TRBV10-1 and TRBJ2-2; D unclear. The CDR3 contains 15 residues. Germline V gene sequence: CDR1 WNHNN, CDR2 SYGVQD (reference sequence). Trimming left V 3 bases short and J 3 bases short, with 11 bases between. CDR3: CASSDRARDTGELFF. CDR3 DNA: TGCGCCAGCAGTGACCGGGCGCGCGACACCGGGGAGCTGTTTTTT.

V and J are TRBV5-1 and TRBJ2-7; D is ambiguous. Trimming shortened V by 2 bases and J by 4 bases, and 10 bases separated the two germline ends. Germline V gives CDR1 SGHRS, CDR2 YFSETQ. The CDR3 is made up of 13 amino acids. The CDR3: CASSFSGPYEQYF. CDR3 DNA: TGCGCCAGCAGCTTCTCCGGACCTTACGAGCAGTACTTC.

This clonotype has a count of ten or more. The chain links TRBV10-3 to TRBJ2-7; no clear D gene. The CDR3 runs to 14 residues. V lost 2 bases and J 4 bases, leaving 12 bases between the germline ends. In germline, CDR1 is ENHRY, CDR2 SYGVKD. CDR3 in amino acids: CAISESPNAYEQYF. The CDR3 coding sequence is TGTGCCATCAGTGAGAGCCCTAATGCTTACGAGCAGTACTTC.

A note on this clonotype: At one end, the junction sequence differs from germline, possibly due to a read error. CDR3 in amino acids: CASCLVGGRATDTQYF. The CDR3 DNA reads TGTGCCAGCTGCTTAGTTGGCGGGAGGGCCACAGATACGCAGTATTTT. The V gene is TRBV7-6, the J gene TRBJ2-3, with 9 nucleotides matching TRBD2. The CDR3 is made up of 16 amino acids. Germline loops: CDR1 SGHVS, CDR2 FNYEAQ.

This clonotype has at least ten counts. This CDR3 reads CAIMSNKFSGANVLTF. CDR3 nucleotides: TGTGCCATCATGAGTAATAAGTTCTCTGGGGCCAACGTCCTGACTTTC. The gene calls are TRBV10-3 and TRBJ2-6; D remains ambiguous. The CDR3 loop spans 16 amino acids. The V end lost 7 bases, the J end lost 0 bases, and 13 bases lay between the germline ends. CDR1 and CDR2 (germline): ENHRY, SYGVKD.

As for this clonotype: This clone may be a read error of a much larger clone one base away. The chain has TRBV6-4 and TRBJ2-1; no reliable D call. The CDR3 covers 14 residues. The germline V gene has CDR1 MRHNA and CDR2 SNTAGT. The chain's CDR3 is CASSDTATNNKQFF. CDR3 in DNA: TGTGCCAGCAGTGACACGGCCACCAACAATAAGCAGTTCTTC.

The V gene is TRBV29-1, the J gene TRBJ2-1; D is undetermined. This CDR3 contains 13 residues. Germline V gene sequence: CDR1 SQVTM, CDR2 ANQGSEA. V lost 4 bases and J lost 6, with 13 bases in between. DNA of the CDR3: TGCAGCGTTGTAGTCCTCAGGAGCAATGAGCAGTTCTTC. Translated, it gives CSVVVLRSNEQFF.

The chain uses TRBV6-1 and TRBJ2-1; tentative D call: TRBD2 (6 bases). The CDR3 length is 16 residues. V lost 7 bases and J 6 bases, leaving 22 bases between the germline ends. Germline-derived CDR1 and CDR2 are MNHNS and SASEGT. CDR3 sequence reads: CASTQKGTGEGNEQFF. Here the CDR3 DNA reads TGTGCCAGCACCCAAAAGGGGACGGGAGAGGGCAATGAGCAGTTCTTC.

This rearrangement joins TRBV6-1 to TRBJ2-7, with TRBD2 identical over 7 bases. J was trimmed by 3 bases and V by 6 bases; bases with no gene match: 5. The CDR3 consists of 13 residues. Germline V gene sequence: CDR1 MNHNS, CDR2 SASEGT. The CDR3 DNA is TGTGCCAGCAGAGCTAGCGGAGACTACGAGCAGTACGTC. It codes for CASRASGDYEQYV.

This clonotype was seen at least ten times. V is TRBV3-1 and J is TRBJ2-7; D might be TRBD2 (6 bases). CDR1 and CDR2 from the germline V gene are LGHDT and YNNKEL (reference sequence). V was clipped by 0 bases and J by 6 bases, with 18 bases between them. The CDR3 sequence is 16 residues long. CDR3 nucleotides: TGTGCCAGCAGCCAAGATGGACCTTACCCGCGGGGCGAGCAGTACTTC. Its protein product is CASSQDGPYPRGEQYF.

This clonotype was seen only a few times. The chain carries TRBV12-3 or TRBV12-4 and TRBJ1-6; D not resolved. Trimming left V 1 base short and J 0 bases short, with 10 bases between. This CDR3 contains 17 residues. This chain's CDR3 is CASSLESGTSYNSPLHF. The CDR3 bases are TGTGCCAGCAGTTTAGAGTCGGGAACCTCCTATAATTCACCCCTCCACTTT.

This clonotype came up a few times. The rearrangement links TRBV6-1 to TRBJ2-5; D may be TRBD2 (5 bases). This CDR3 contains 15 residues. Germline V lookup: CDR1 MNHNS, CDR2 SASEGT. Trimming cost V 5 bases and J 0 bases, with 13 bases left between them. This CDR3 is CASSTPPGYQETQYF. DNA of the CDR3: TGTGCCAGCAGTACCCCGCCGGGGTACCAAGAGACCCAGTACTTC.

V gene TRBV27 combines with J gene TRBJ2-1; 9 positions agree with TRBD2. The CDR3 has 16 amino acids. CDR1 is MNHEY, CDR2 SMNVEV, per germline (reference sequence). Unmatched junction bases numbered 6, after V lost 0 bases and J lost 6 bases. CDR3 nucleotides: TGTGCCAGCAGTTTATCGTATCGCGGGAGGGCCAATGAGCAGTTCTTC. Translation gives CASSLSYRGRANEQFF.

This clonotype was counted at least ten times. The V call is TRBV25-1, the J call TRBJ2-3, with D perhaps matching TRBD2 (6 bases). The germline CDR1 and CDR2 sequences are MGHDK and SYGVNS. Trimming took off 6 bases at V and 2 bases at J, with 15 bases between the two ends. CDR3 size: 15 residues. CDR3 protein: CASSSRRESTDTQYF. The CDR3 DNA sequence: TGTGCCAGCAGCTCTAGGAGGGAGTCCACAGATACGCAGTATTTT.

V usage is TRBV4-1 and J usage is TRBJ2-1; TRBD2 matches 12 bases. Germline V gene sequence: CDR1 MGHRA, CDR2 YSYEKL. This CDR3 has 16 residues. V shed 4 bases and J 2 bases; nucleotides not matched to a gene: 3. The chain's CDR3 is CASSRRTSGTYNEQFF. The CDR3 DNA follows: TGCGCCAGCAGCCGACGGACTAGCGGGACCTACAATGAGCAGTTCTTC.

The chain links TRBV20-1 to TRBJ1-5; TRBD1 is a possible D gene (6 bases). CDR1 DFQATT and CDR2 SNEGSKA come from the germline V gene (reference sequence). The CDR3 is 18 residues long. Trimming stripped 5 bases from V and 1 base from J, with 24 bases between. CDR3 in DNA: TGCAGTGCTTCCCGAGGGGACACCCTCAGAGTAAGCAATCAGCCCCAGCATTTT. The encoded protein is CSASRGDTLRVSNQPQHF.

The table lists this clonotype with many counts. The genes are TRBV6-5 and TRBJ2-2; D is ambiguous. The V end was cut by 1 base, the J end by 0 bases, with 6 bases between. CDR3 length: 15 amino acids. Germline lookup yields CDR1 MNHEY and CDR2 SVGAGI. Here the CDR3 reads CASSYWRTNTGELFF. The CDR3 region has the DNA TGTGCCAGCAGTTACTGGCGGACGAACACCGGGGAGCTGTTTTTT.

This clonotype was seen ten or more times. The chain combines TRBV3-1 with TRBJ2-7, with D hard to call. V was cut by 2 bases and J by 5 bases, with 10 bases left in between. This CDR3 contains 13 residues. The germline CDR1 and CDR2 sequences are LGHDT and YNNKEL (reference sequence). CDR3: CASSQRHADEQYF. CDR3 bases: TGTGCCAGCAGCCAACGTCACGCGGACGAGCAGTACTTC.

At least ten counts were recorded for this clonotype. One end of the junction is discordant with germline, which a read error may explain. The chain links TRBV5-5 to TRBJ1-5; D perhaps matches TRBD1 (6 bases). Germline lookup yields CDR1 SGHKS and CDR2 YYEKEE (reference sequence). The CDR3 has 15 residues. CDR3 loop: CASTLGGQGNQPQHF. The CDR3 DNA sequence: TGTGCCAGCACCTTGGGGGGCCAGGGCAATCAGCCCCAGCATTTT.

This clonotype appeared many times. J is TRBJ2-1 and V is TRBV29-1, with a tentative D call TRBD2 (6 bases). The CDR3 totals 19 residues. CDR1 and CDR2 from the germline V gene are SQVTM and ANQGSEA. Trimming cost V 1 base and J 4 bases, with 26 bases left between them. This chain's CDR3 is CSVEAEGSNLANVYNEQFF. In DNA, the CDR3 is TGCAGCGTTGAAGCGGAGGGGTCAAACTTAGCGAACGTATACAATGAGCAGTTCTTC.